This note documents a single T cell receptor beta chain sequence. Its antigen is not identified. TCRdb used MiXCR to reprocess the 5' RACE reads, holding one entry per CDR3 protein. The sample has 450,000 to 600,000 distinct CDR3 sequences; approximately 20% are singletons. Healthy Caucasian individuals made up all the donors. The data derive from a study of identical twins. Study-level findings and limits: Modelling approaches yielded underestimates of out-of-frame TCR alpha sharing between monozygotic twins. Clonotypes of the beta chain that were abundant in cord blood carried fewer insertions (memory repertoires showed none).

V shed 2 bases and J 8 bases; nucleotides not matched to a gene: 21. Germline CDR1 DFQATT, CDR2 SNEGSKA (reference sequence). This CDR3 region has 18 residues. These data also featured in a second study, about yellow fever vaccine responses in identical twins. As that study records: On the reported evidence, twins' vaccine T cell responses seemed partly convergent and partly personalized.

The chain couples TRBV20-1 to TRBJ2-1, with 7 positions matching TRBD2. Input material: CD4+ T cells sorted from blood. This clonotype originated in a woman between 18 and 29 years old in good health. CDR3 coding DNA: TGCAGTGCTAGATCCTCGGGCGGGAGAGTTGGGAGAGGGGATGAGCAGTTCTTC. Encoded protein: CSARSSGGRVGRGDEQFF.